Detailed here is one T cell receptor beta chain. Its specificity is unknown. The table came from immunoSEQ multiplex PCR; TCRdb's copy has only in-frame clones and leaves some out. The sample lists about 76,000 clones, roughly 80% occurring once. This record belongs to a study of T cell responses to AZD1222 COVID-19 vaccine. Findings and caveats of the study: AZD1222 recipients seropositive at baseline numbered only five to seven. Spike-specific TCR breadth and depth went up after people got two AZD1222 doses.

Germline CDR1 reads LNHDA; CDR2 reads SQIVND (reference sequence). This CDR3 has 17 amino acids. Deletions cut 2 bases from V and 8 bases from J, with 21 bases between. The clonotype was recovered from an adult who received the MenACWY meningococcal vaccine as a control. Sequenced material: peripheral blood, taken 28 days after the second dose of the MenACWY control vaccine. The genes are TRBV19 and TRBJ1-4, with D possibly being TRBD1 (5 bases). The DNA for the CDR3 is TGTGCCAGTAGTATAAACCAGGGCCCCGGCTGGAAGGAAAAACTGTTTTTT. Amino acid sequence: CASSINQGPGWKEKLFF.